The 4 T cell receptor beta chains in this list originate from one sample, sequenced in a study of T-cell reconstitution after alpha-beta-depleted transplantation in children. For TCRbeta, the library was prepared with unique molecular identifiers. TCRdb re-derived calls from the PCR reads in MiXCR, one entry per CDR3 protein. The sample comprises 500,000 or so distinct CDR3 sequences, 30% to 35% of which are singletons, and more than 2% rests with the top ten. Material: PBMCs from the stem cell graft donor, obtained from the stem cell graft. Every receptor here comes from a human donor who donated a stem cell graft to a child with aplastic anemia.

The V call is TRBV23-1, the J call TRBJ2-7; D is undetermined. TRBV23-1 carries the ORF label, with uncertain function. With 1 base removed from V and 0 bases from J, the gap between germline ends came to 7 bases. The CDR3 contains 14 residues. CDR3 sequence reads: CASSQWGSSYEQYV. The CDR3 DNA reads as TGCGCCAGCAGTCAATGGGGAAGCTCCTACGAGCAGTACGTC.

The rearrangement links TRBV7-2 to TRBJ1-5; D possibly corresponds to TRBD1 (5 bases). Germline CDR1 reads SGHTA; CDR2 reads FQGNSA. The CDR3 length is 14 residues. V gave up 5 bases and J gave up 6 bases, with 14 bases separating them. In DNA form, the CDR3 reads TGTGCCAGCAGCGCTGACAGTGGGCCTCAGCCCCAGCATTTT. It is translated as CASSADSGPQPQHF.

This sequence joins TRBV5-6 and TRBJ2-5; 7 positions match TRBD2. Germline CDR1 reads SGHDT; CDR2 reads YYEEEE. Trimming cost V 3 bases and J 2 bases; bases outside gene matches: 7. The CDR3 sequence is 15 residues long. In nucleotides, the CDR3 is TGTGCCAGCAGCTCAGCGGGACCAAAACAAGAGACCCAGTACTTC. Translation gives CASSSAGPKQETQYF.

This chain links TRBV5-4 with TRBJ2-1, with 10 bases matching TRBD2. CDR3 length: 18 amino acids. With 0 bases clipped from V and 2 bases from J, the junction kept 8 bases outside the gene matches. In germline, CDR1 is SGHNT, CDR2 YYREEE (reference sequence). DNA of the CDR3: TGTGCCAGCAGCTTGGGGGGTAGCGGGAGGCTAACCTACAATGAGCAGTTCTTC. This gives the protein CASSLGGSGRLTYNEQFF. Combining the CDR3 with reference TRBV5-4 and TRBJ2-1 gives the whole variable domain ETGVTQSPTHLIKTRGQQVTLRCSSQSGHNTVSWYQQALGQGPQFIFQYYREEENGRGNFPPRFSGLQFPNYSSELNVNALELDDSALYLCASSLGGSGRLTYNEQFFGPGTRLTVL.